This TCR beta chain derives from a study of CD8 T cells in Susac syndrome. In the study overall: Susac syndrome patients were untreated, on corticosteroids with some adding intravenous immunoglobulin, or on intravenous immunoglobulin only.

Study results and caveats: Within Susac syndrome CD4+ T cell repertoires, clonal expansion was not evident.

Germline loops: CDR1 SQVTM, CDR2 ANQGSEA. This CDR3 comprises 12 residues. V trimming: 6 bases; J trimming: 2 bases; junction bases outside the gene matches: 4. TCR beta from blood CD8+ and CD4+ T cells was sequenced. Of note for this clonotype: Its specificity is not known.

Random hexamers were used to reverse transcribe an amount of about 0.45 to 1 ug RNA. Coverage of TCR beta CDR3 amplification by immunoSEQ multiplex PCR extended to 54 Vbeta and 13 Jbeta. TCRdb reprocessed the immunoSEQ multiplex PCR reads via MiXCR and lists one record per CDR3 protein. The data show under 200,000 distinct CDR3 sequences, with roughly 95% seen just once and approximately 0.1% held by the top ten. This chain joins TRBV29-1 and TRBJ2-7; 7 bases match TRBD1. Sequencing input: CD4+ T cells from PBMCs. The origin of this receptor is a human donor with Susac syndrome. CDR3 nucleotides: TGCAGCGTCGGGACAGTAACCTACGAGCAGTACTTC. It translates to CSVGTVTYEQYF.